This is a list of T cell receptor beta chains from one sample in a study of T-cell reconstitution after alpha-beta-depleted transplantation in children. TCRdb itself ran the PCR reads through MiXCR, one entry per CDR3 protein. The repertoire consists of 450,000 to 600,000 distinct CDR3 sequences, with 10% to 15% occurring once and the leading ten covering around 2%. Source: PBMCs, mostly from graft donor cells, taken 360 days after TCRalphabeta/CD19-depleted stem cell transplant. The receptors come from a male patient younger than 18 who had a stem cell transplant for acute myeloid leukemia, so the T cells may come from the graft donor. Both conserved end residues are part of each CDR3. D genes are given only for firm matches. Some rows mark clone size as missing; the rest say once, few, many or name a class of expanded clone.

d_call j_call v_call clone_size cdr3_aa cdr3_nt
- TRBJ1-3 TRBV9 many CASSVSGTPPGNTIYF TGTGCCAGCAGCGTCTCCGGGACACCGCCTGGAAACACCATATATTTT
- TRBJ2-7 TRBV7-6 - CASTSPSTPEQYF TGTGCCAGCACCTCACCCAGTACTCCCGAGCAGTACTTC
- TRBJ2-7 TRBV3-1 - CASSRRRSSYEQYF TGTGCCAGCAGCCGCCGGAGGAGCTCCTACGAGCAGTACTTC
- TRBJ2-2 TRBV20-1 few CSARDLRDSNTGELFF TGCAGTGCTAGAGACCTCCGGGACTCCAACACCGGGGAGCTGTTTTTT
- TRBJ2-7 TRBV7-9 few CASSLGGGRPYEQYF TGTGCCAGCAGCTTGGGGGGCGGGAGACCCTACGAGCAGTACTTC
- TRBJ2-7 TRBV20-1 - CSARGEVAFPSYEQYF TGCAGTGCTAGAGGGGAAGTAGCGTTTCCTTCCTACGAGCAGTACTTC
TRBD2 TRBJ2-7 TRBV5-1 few CASSRGLGGSYEQYF TGCGCCAGCAGCCGTGGCTTGGGGGGGTCCTACGAGCAGTACTTC
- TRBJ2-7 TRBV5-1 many CASSLGGESYEQYF TGCGCCAGCAGCTTGGGCGGGGAATCCTACGAGCAGTACTTC
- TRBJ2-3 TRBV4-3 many CASSQGQGLDTQYF TGCGCCAGCAGCCAAGGGCAGGGCTTGGATACGCAGTATTTT
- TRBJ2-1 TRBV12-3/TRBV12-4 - CATGALGNEQFF TGTGCCACCGGGGCTCTCGGGAATGAGCAGTTCTTC
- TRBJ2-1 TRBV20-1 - CSARTARTYNEQFF TGCAGTGCTAGGACAGCAAGAACTTACAATGAGCAGTTCTTC
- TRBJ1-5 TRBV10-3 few CAISAQGYQPQHF TGTGCCATCAGTGCCCAGGGCTATCAGCCCCAGCATTTT
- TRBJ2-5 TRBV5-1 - CASSRWTEETQYF TGCGCCAGCAGTCGTTGGACGGAAGAGACCCAGTACTTC
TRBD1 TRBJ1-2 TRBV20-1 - CSARVFGQDNYGYTF TGCAGTGCTAGAGTTTTCGGACAGGATAACTATGGCTACACCTTC
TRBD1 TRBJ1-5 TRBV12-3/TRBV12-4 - CASTYTGTGRQPQHF TGTGCCAGCACCTATACCGGGACAGGGAGGCAGCCCCAGCATTTT